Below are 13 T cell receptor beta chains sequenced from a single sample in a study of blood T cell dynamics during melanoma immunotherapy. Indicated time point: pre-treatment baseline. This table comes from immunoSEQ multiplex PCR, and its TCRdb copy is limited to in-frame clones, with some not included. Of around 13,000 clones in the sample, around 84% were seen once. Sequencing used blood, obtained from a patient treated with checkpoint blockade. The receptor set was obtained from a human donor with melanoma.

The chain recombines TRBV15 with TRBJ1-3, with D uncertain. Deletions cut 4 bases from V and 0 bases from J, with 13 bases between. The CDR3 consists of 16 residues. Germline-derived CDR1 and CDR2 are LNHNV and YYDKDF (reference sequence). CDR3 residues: CATSTRAVGSGNTIYF. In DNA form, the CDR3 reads TGTGCCACCAGCACTAGAGCGGTGGGCTCTGGAAACACCATATATTTT. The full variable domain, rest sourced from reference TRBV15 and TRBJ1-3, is DAMVIQNPRYQVTQFGKPVTLSCSQTLNHNVMYWYQQKSSQAPKLLFHYYDKDFNNEADTPDNFQSRRPNTSFCFLDIRSPGLGDTAMYLCATSTRAVGSGNTIYFGEGSWLTVV.

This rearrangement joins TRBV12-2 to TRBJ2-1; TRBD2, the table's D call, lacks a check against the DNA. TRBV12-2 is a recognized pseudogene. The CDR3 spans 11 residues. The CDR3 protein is CASKKEDEQFF. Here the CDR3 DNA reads TGTGCAAGTAAGAAGGAGGATGAGCAGTTCTTC.

The CDR3 protein is CASSLLDSAYEQYF. Here the CDR3 DNA reads TGTGCCAGCAGCTTGTTGGACAGCGCCTACGAGCAGTACTTC. The rearrangement joins TRBV5-6 to TRBJ2-7, with D possibly being TRBD1 (6 bases). V was cut by 1 base and J by 2 bases, with 10 bases left in between. Looked up from germline, CDR1 is SGHDT and CDR2 is YYEEEE. This CDR3 contains 14 residues.

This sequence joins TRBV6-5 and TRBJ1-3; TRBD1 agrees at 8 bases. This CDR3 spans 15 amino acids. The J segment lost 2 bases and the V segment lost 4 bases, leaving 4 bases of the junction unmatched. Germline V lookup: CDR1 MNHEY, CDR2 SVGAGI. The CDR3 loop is CASSSWTGTGNTIYF. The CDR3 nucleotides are TGTGCCAGCAGTTCCTGGACAGGGACTGGAAACACCATATATTTT.

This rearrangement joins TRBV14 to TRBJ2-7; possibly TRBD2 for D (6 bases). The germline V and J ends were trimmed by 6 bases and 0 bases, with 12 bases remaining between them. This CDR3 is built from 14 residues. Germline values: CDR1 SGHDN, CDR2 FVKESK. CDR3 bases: TGTGCCAGCAGTGTGGGGGGAAACTCCTACGAGCAGTACTTC. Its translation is CASSVGGNSYEQYF.

The CDR3 coding sequence is TGTGCCAGCAGCTTAGCGGGGGGGGTCAATGAGCAGTTCTTC. Translated, it gives CASSLAGGVNEQFF. The chain couples TRBV7-6 to TRBJ2-1, with TRBD2 matching over 7 bases. Germline CDR1 and CDR2: SGHVS and FNYEAQ. V was clipped by 0 bases and J by 6 bases; unmatched bases: 2. The CDR3 extends over 14 amino acids.

Written as DNA, the CDR3 is TGTGCCAGCAGTGAGCGACAGGGGGCGGGCGGCTACACCTTC. Protein: CASSERQGAGGYTF. The V call is TRBV6-1, the J call TRBJ1-2; 10 bases fit TRBD1. The CDR3 length is 14 residues. V was pared by 3 bases and J by 8 bases, with 6 bases of the junction left unmatched. Germline CDR1 is MNHNS and CDR2 is SASEGT.

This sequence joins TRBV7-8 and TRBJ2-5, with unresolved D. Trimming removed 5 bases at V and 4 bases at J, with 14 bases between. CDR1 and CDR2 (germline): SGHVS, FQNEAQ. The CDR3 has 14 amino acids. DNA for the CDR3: TGTGCCAGCAGCGCTGCGAGTAATCGAGAGACCCAGTACTTC. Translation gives CASSAASNRETQYF.

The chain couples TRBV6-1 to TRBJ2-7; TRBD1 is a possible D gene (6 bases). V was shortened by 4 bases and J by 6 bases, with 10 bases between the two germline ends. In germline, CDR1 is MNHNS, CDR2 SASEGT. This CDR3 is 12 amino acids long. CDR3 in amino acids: CASSVDRTEQYF. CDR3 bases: TGTGCCAGCAGTGTTGACAGGACCGAGCAGTACTTC.

The CDR3 DNA follows: TGTGCCAGCAGTGTGGACAGGGAAGGCCACGGCTACACCTTC. Translation gives CASSVDREGHGYTF. The V call is TRBV6-1, the J call TRBJ1-2, with 8 nucleotides matching TRBD1. Trimming took 4 bases from V and 8 from J; bases not matched to a gene: 9. CDR3 size: 14 residues. CDR1 is MNHNS, CDR2 SASEGT, per germline.

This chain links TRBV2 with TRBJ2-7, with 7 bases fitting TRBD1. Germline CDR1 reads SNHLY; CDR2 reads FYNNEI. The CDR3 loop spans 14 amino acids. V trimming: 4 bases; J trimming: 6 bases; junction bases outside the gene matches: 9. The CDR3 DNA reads TGTGCCAGCAGTGCGGAGACTAACAGGGGCGAGCAGTACTTC. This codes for CASSAETNRGEQYF.

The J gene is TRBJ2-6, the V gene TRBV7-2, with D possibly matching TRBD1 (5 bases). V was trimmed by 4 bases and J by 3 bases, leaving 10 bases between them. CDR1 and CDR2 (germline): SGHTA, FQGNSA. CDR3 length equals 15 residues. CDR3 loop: CASSSDSHGANVLTF. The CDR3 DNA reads TGTGCCAGCAGCTCCGACAGCCATGGGGCCAACGTCCTGACTTTC.

CDR3 loop: CASSRRGAGGPDTGELFF. The CDR3 nucleotides read TGTGCCAGCAGCCGCAGGGGAGCGGGAGGGCCGGACACCGGGGAGCTGTTTTTT. This chain links TRBV4-2 with TRBJ2-2; 10 nucleotides align to TRBD2. Trimming took 4 bases from V and 3 from J; bases not matched to a gene: 11. In germline, CDR1 is LGHNA, CDR2 YNFKEQ. This CDR3 is built from 18 residues.